The present entry profiles one T cell receptor beta chain with its context. This record belongs to a study of blood T cell repertoires in COVID-19. Whole-study context: The United States, Italy and Spain provided the acute and convalescent COVID-19 samples.

The length of the CDR3 is 15 residues. Germline assignment: CDR1 LNHDA and CDR2 SQIVND (reference sequence). V lost 5 bases and J lost 0; bases outside the gene matches: 7. Participant ages covered about 18 to 89 years across 20 to 30 US areas. In Cohort 3, a recovered donor had either two negative PCRs, clearance, or symptom resolution. The protocol was immunoSEQ multiplex PCR, while the TCRdb copy is restricted to in-frame clones and leaves out a portion. The repertoire holds hundreds of thousands of clones, with roughly 90% as singletons. The receptor's source is a woman aged 25 to 39 who had recovered from COVID-19. The chain joins TRBV19 to TRBJ2-7, with 7 bases matching TRBD1. Sequencing input: PBMCs or T cells enriched from blood (not recorded which). CDR3 DNA sequence: TGTGCCAGTAGTCCAGACGACAGGGACTCCTACGAGCAGTACTTC. This translates into CASSPDDRDSYEQYF.